This is a list of T cell receptor beta chains from one sample in a study of blood T cell repertoires in COVID-19. Sequencing was performed with immunoSEQ multiplex PCR; in TCRdb, only in-frame clones are kept and a portion is missing. The repertoire holds approximately 200,000 clones, 85% seen once, with roughly a sixth in the top ten. Sequencing was done on a sample of PBMCs or T cells enriched from blood (not recorded which). The receptors stem from a man aged 35 to 55 who had recovered from COVID-19. Each CDR3 is given with its conserved first and last residue. D genes are given only for firm matches. Not every row has a clone size; where given, it reads once, few, many or a size class.

clone_size j_call d_call v_call cdr3_nt cdr3_aa
NA TRBJ1-1 TRBD1 TRBV7-9 TGTGCCAGCAGCTCGGACAGGGGGCGCACTGAAGCTTTCTTT CASSSDRGRTEAFF
NA TRBJ2-7 TRBD1 TRBV9 TGTGCCAGCAGCGGCGGACAGGGCCCTTACTACGAGCAGTACTTC CASSGGQGPYYEQYF
once TRBJ2-7 NA TRBV7-2 TGTGCCAGCAGCTTAGTAGTTTGGGCTACCGAGCAGTACTTC CASSLVVWATEQYF
NA TRBJ2-2 NA TRBV28 TGTGCCAGCAGTTCGGAGGGTGAACGGGAGCTGTTTTTT CASSSEGERELFF
NA TRBJ2-7 NA TRBV7-9 TGTGCCAGCAGCTCGACCTTGGGCCCCGAGCAGTACTTC CASSSTLGPEQYF
NA TRBJ2-2 TRBD1 TRBV6-4 TGTGCCAGCAGTGATAAGGGGGCCACCGGGGAGCTGTTTTTT CASSDKGATGELFF
NA TRBJ2-2 TRBD2 TRBV18 TGTGCCAGCTCAAGCGGGAGGAACACCGGGGAGCTGTTTTTT CASSSGRNTGELFF
NA TRBJ1-1 NA TRBV30 TGTGCCTGGATGGGTCCAACGGGAGGCATGAACACTGAAGCTTTCTTT CAWMGPTGGMNTEAFF
NA TRBJ1-1 NA TRBV14 TGTGCCAGCAGCACGACATTGAACACTGAAGCTTTCTTT CASSTTLNTEAFF
NA TRBJ1-4 NA TRBV11-3 TGTGCCAGCAGCTTAGTTTCCTTGGGGAGGACGGAAAAACTGTTTTTT CASSLVSLGRTEKLFF
NA TRBJ1-4 TRBD1 TRBV9 TGTGCCAGCAGCGTAGAAGGGACAGTTAATGAAAAACTGTTTTTT CASSVEGTVNEKLFF
NA TRBJ2-7 TRBD2 TRBV6-5 TGTGCCAGCAGTCTCCAGCGGGAGGCGTCCTACGAGCAGTACTTC CASSLQREASYEQYF
NA TRBJ2-2 TRBD2 TRBV6-5 TGTGCCAGCAGTTACGCACGGGAGGGCGTGAACGGGGAGCTGTTTTTT CASSYAREGVNGELFF
NA TRBJ1-5 NA TRBV19 TGTGCCAGTAACCGGGGGGGGCTCAATCAGCCCCAGCATTTT CASNRGGLNQPQHF
NA TRBJ1-1 NA TRBV5-1 TGCGCCAGCAGCTTGGTTGGGCAGGGATCGAACACTGAAGCTTTCTTT CASSLVGQGSNTEAFF
NA TRBJ2-3 TRBD2 TRBV5-1 TGCGCCAGCACCCTGCGAGGGCTAGCGGACACAGATACGCAGTATTTT CASTLRGLADTDTQYF
NA TRBJ1-5 NA TRBV18 TGTGCCAGCTCCTCTAATGAGGGCAATCAGCCCCAGCATTTT CASSSNEGNQPQHF
once TRBJ1-4 TRBD1 TRBV30 TGTGCCTGGACCCTGGACGGGACAGCTAATGAAAAACTGTTTTTT CAWTLDGTANEKLFF
once TRBJ2-2 NA TRBV18 TGTGCCAGCTCACCCCGGGGAAACACCGGGGAGCTGTTTTTT CASSPRGNTGELFF
NA TRBJ2-5 NA TRBV30 TGTGCCTGGAGTCTCAGGGTTTCCCAAGAGACCCAGTACTTC CAWSLRVSQETQYF
NA TRBJ2-7 NA TRBV3-1/TRBV3-2 TGTGCCAGCAGCCAATACATCCCAGGGCACCTAAACTACGAGCAGTACTTC CASSQYIPGHLNYEQYF
NA TRBJ1-2 NA TRBV27 TGTGCCAGCAGAACCCTGTTCCAGGGGAACTATGGCTACACCTTC CASRTLFQGNYGYTF
once TRBJ1-2 NA TRBV4-2 TGTGCCAGCAGCCAAGATCCAGATAACTATGGCTACACCTTC CASSQDPDNYGYTF
NA TRBJ2-1 TRBD2 TRBV19 TGTGCCAGCCTGTCCTATAGCGGGGGGAACAATGAGCAGTTCTTC CASLSYSGGNNEQFF
NA TRBJ1-6 NA TRBV5-6 TGTGCCAGCAGCTTGCCGGGATTGTATTCACCCCTCCACTTT CASSLPGLYSPLHF
NA TRBJ2-3 TRBD2 TRBV5-1 TGCGCCAGCAGCAGACGACCCGGGACTAGCGGAGCCACAGATACGCAGTATTTT CASSRRPGTSGATDTQYF
NA TRBJ1-2 TRBD1 TRBV5-1 TGCGCCAGCAGCTTTACTGGACAGGGAAGCGGCTACACCTTC CASSFTGQGSGYTF
NA TRBJ2-7 NA TRBV19 TGTGATCGACAGGAGGCCTACGAGCAGTACTTC CDRQEAYEQYF
NA TRBJ2-7 NA TRBV6-5 TGTGCCAGCAGTTACGCCGGGACTCTCTCGGGTGAGCAGTACTTC CASSYAGTLSGEQYF
NA TRBJ2-7 NA TRBV2 TGTGCCAGCAGTGCTGGCGGCCCGACTCCCTACGAGCAGTACTTC CASSAGGPTPYEQYF
NA TRBJ1-2 NA TRBV28 TGTGCCAGCAGTTTATTGGGTCGTTCGTCCCCGGGACTCAAACTCTATGGCTACACCTTC CASSLLGRSSPGLKLYGYTF
NA TRBJ1-5 NA TRBV7-3 TGTGCCAGCAGCTTAGAACTCAATCAGCCCCAGCATTTT CASSLELNQPQHF
NA TRBJ2-5 NA TRBV9 TGTGCCAGCAGCCGTTCAGGGAACCAAGAGACCCAGTACTTC CASSRSGNQETQYF
NA TRBJ1-6 TRBD1 TRBV2 TGTGCCAGCAGGCGGACAGGCGGACTTTATAATTCACCCCTCCACTTT CASRRTGGLYNSPLHF
NA TRBJ2-7 TRBD1 TRBV7-3 TGTGCCAGCAGCCCGGGACAGCCCTACGAGCAGTACTTC CASSPGQPYEQYF
NA TRBJ2-7 TRBD1 TRBV10-1 TGCGCCAGCAAACGGGACAGAACCTACGAGCAGTACTTC CASKRDRTYEQYF
NA TRBJ2-3 NA TRBV28 TGTGCCAGCCCCTCGAGAGATACGCAGTATTTT CASPSRDTQYF
NA TRBJ2-5 NA TRBV18 TGTGCCAGCTCACGATTGGAGGACCCCCAAGAGACCCAGTACTTC CASSRLEDPQETQYF
NA TRBJ2-1 TRBD2 TRBV28 TGTGCCAGCAACCCGACTAGCGGATACAATGAGCAGTTCTTC CASNPTSGYNEQFF
NA TRBJ2-7 NA TRBV4-3 TGCGCCAGCAGCCAAGATCCACCTAGCGACGAGCAGTACTTC CASSQDPPSDEQYF
NA TRBJ1-1 NA TRBV20-1 TGCAGTGCTAGTCGTACAGCGAACACTGAAGCTTTCTTT CSASRTANTEAFF
NA TRBJ2-7 NA TRBV11-3 TGTGCCAGCAGCTTTGCCAGGAACTACGAGCAGTACTTC CASSFARNYEQYF
few TRBJ2-7 TRBD2 TRBV4-1 TGCGCCAGCAGCCCCTCTAGCGGGTTCTCCTACGAGCAGTACTTC CASSPSSGFSYEQYF
NA TRBJ1-1 NA TRBV6-5 TGTGCCAGCCCTAGGGGGGGGGCATGGACTGAAGCTTTCTTT CASPRGGAWTEAFF
once TRBJ2-1 NA TRBV29-1 TGCAGCGTTGAGAACAGGGCGTTCTTC CSVENRAFF
once TRBJ1-4 NA TRBV2 TGTGCCAGCAGTGAAAACCGGCAGGCGAATGAAAAACTGTTTTTT CASSENRQANEKLFF
NA TRBJ2-7 TRBD1 TRBV9 TGTGCCAGCAGCGTAGGAGGGACAGCGTCGAGCTCCTACGAGCAGTACTTC CASSVGGTASSSYEQYF
NA TRBJ1-1 NA TRBV9 TGTGCCAGCGGCTCATTATCTGAAGCTTTCTTT CASGSLSEAFF
NA TRBJ2-1 TRBD1 TRBV9 TGTGCCAGCAGCCCACCGGACAGGAACAATGAGCAGTTCTTC CASSPPDRNNEQFF
NA TRBJ2-7 TRBD1 TRBV19 TGTGCCAGTAGTAATACAGGGACAGGCGAGCAGTACTTC CASSNTGTGEQYF
NA TRBJ2-7 NA TRBV2 TGTGCCAGCTCAGCAAGAGGGCCCGGGGAGCAGTACTTC CASSARGPGEQYF
NA TRBJ2-2 TRBD2 TRBV5-1 TGCGCCAGCAGCTTCAAAGCGGGAGGGGCCGGGGAGCTGTTTTTT CASSFKAGGAGELFF